A selection of T cell receptor beta chains follows, all from one sample in a study of liver allograft versus peripheral blood T cells. TCRdb re-called the reads through MiXCR, storing one row per CDR3 protein. In the table there are 6,000 to 9,500 distinct CDR3 sequences, approximately 15% of which are singletons. All receptors come from a human patient who had a liver transplant. A share of the T cells may be of graft donor origin. CDR3s include the opening cysteine and the closing phenylalanine or tryptophan.

j_gene | v_gene | CDR3aa
TRBJ2-2 | TRBV19 | CASSIYPGELFF
TRBJ2-7 | TRBV6-1 | CASSAGTSGSYEQYF
TRBJ2-1 | TRBV7-9 | CASSFTRDRGYNEQFF
TRBJ1-3 | TRBV6-5 | CASSYGDPGNTIYF
TRBJ1-5 | TRBV6-1 | CASSSHRQGTFNQPQHF
TRBJ1-5 | TRBV6-6 | CASSYSPAAQGNQPQHF
TRBJ1-5 | TRBV5-5 | CASSLTGDSQPQHF
TRBJ1-5 | TRBV24-1 | CATSEDHSNQPQHF
TRBJ1-2 | TRBV6-6 | CASTLELLTYGYTF
TRBJ1-2 | TRBV12-3/TRBV12-4 | CASSRQGGGYTF
TRBJ2-6 | TRBV5-4 | CASSSTGKGAYSGANVLTF
TRBJ2-2 | TRBV20-1 | CSASSQGAQHTGELFF
TRBJ1-2 | TRBV15 | CATSRTPGYGYTF